Below, one TCR beta chain is given with its context. With random hexamers, reverse transcription was performed on about 0.45 to 1 ug of RNA. MiXCR, applied by TCRdb to the immunoSEQ multiplex PCR reads, yields one record per CDR3 protein. The sample lists about 80,000 distinct CDR3 sequences, more than 85% occurring once. V dropped 5 bases and J dropped 0 bases, with 11 bases sitting between them. The length of the CDR3 is 15 residues. From germline, CDR1 is SEHNR and CDR2 FQNEAQ (reference sequence). This specimen belongs to a study of CD8 T cells in Susac syndrome. This chain uses TRBV7-9 with TRBJ2-4; D could derive from TRBD1 or TRBD2 (6 bases each). Sequencing was carried out using CD4+ T cells from PBMCs. The TCR was taken from a human donor with Susac syndrome. The CDR3 coding sequence is TGTGCCAGCAGCCCGGGGGCTGTAGCCAAAAACATTCAGTACTTC. The encoded protein is CASSPGAVAKNIQYF. The full variable domain, with the rest looked up from reference TRBV7-9 and TRBJ2-4, is DTGVSQNPRHKITKRGQNVTFRCDPISEHNRLYWYRQTLGQGPEFLTYFQNEAQLEKSRLLSDRFSAERPKGSFSTLEIQRTEQGDSAMYLCASSPGAVAKNIQYFGAGTRLSVL.